Listed below are T cell receptor beta chains from one sample, sequenced in a study of cytomegalovirus exposure and HLA in healthy donors. The table came from immunoSEQ multiplex PCR; TCRdb's copy has only in-frame clones and leaves some out. This sample has about 200,000 clones, with around nine tenths found just once. What was sequenced was PBMCs. Source of these receptors: a woman aged 30 to 39 in good health and CMV-seronegative. CDR3s include the opening cysteine and the closing phenylalanine or tryptophan. A D gene is named only where the DNA matches it firmly. Not every row has a clone size; where given, it reads once, few, many or a size class.

abundance | d_gene | j_gene | v_gene | CDR3aa | CDR3nt
- | - | TRBJ1-3 | TRBV4-2 | CASSAGGSGNTIYF | TGTGCCAGCAGCGCGGGGGGGTCTGGAAACACCATATATTTT
- | - | TRBJ2-5 | TRBV18 | CASSPPGSPSETQYF | TGTGCCAGCTCACCACCGGGCAGTCCGTCGGAGACCCAGTACTTC
- | TRBD1 | TRBJ1-3 | TRBV28 | CASTLGQGVGTIYF | TGTGCCAGCACCCTGGGACAGGGGGTCGGCACCATATATTTT
- | - | TRBJ2-3 | TRBV7-8 | CASSLRGRTDTQYF | TGTGCCAGCAGCTTAAGGGGCAGGACAGATACGCAGTATTTT
- | TRBD2 | TRBJ2-5 | TRBV11-2 | CASSSLGLAGLETQYF | TGTGCCAGCAGCTCCCTAGGACTAGCGGGATTAGAGACCCAGTACTTC
- | TRBD2 | TRBJ2-1 | TRBV4-1 | CASSLWEGEQFF | TGCGCCAGCAGCCTCTGGGAGGGTGAGCAGTTCTTC
- | TRBD2 | TRBJ2-5 | TRBV7-9 | CASSTGLAGETQYF | TGTGCCAGCAGCACGGGACTAGCGGGAGAGACCCAGTACTTC
few | TRBD1 | TRBJ2-5 | TRBV4-1 | CASSQVDRVPQETQYF | TGCGCCAGCAGCCAAGTGGACAGGGTACCGCAAGAGACCCAGTACTTC
- | TRBD2 | TRBJ2-7 | TRBV5-1 | CASSMVLAGGYEQYF | TGCGCCAGCAGCATGGTACTAGCGGGTGGATACGAGCAGTACTTC
- | TRBD2 | TRBJ2-3 | TRBV5-4 | CASSLRGRADTQYF | TGTGCCAGCAGCTTACGGGGGAGGGCAGATACGCAGTATTTT
- | TRBD1 | TRBJ1-1 | TRBV5-5 | CASSLAGQGALNTEAFF | TGTGCCAGCAGCTTGGCCGGGCAGGGGGCCTTGAACACTGAAGCTTTCTTT
- | TRBD2 | TRBJ2-7 | TRBV18 | CASSPMAGGVKNEQYF | TGTGCCAGCTCACCAATGGCGGGAGGGGTAAAGAACGAGCAGTACTTC
- | TRBD1 | TRBJ2-2 | TRBV25-1 | CASSDSLPGRGYLELFF | TGTGCCAGCAGTGACTCCCTTCCGGGCAGGGGGTATTTGGAGCTGTTTTTT
- | - | TRBJ2-7 | TRBV6-5 | CASSYDDSYYEQYF | TGTGCCAGCAGTTACGACGACAGTTACTACGAGCAGTACTTC
- | - | TRBJ1-3 | TRBV11-3 | CASSGAGLPGNTIYF | TGTGCCAGCAGCGGCGCAGGGCTACCTGGAAACACCATATATTTT
- | - | TRBJ2-6 | TRBV7-8 | CASSQDRTSYSGANVLTF | TGTGCCAGCAGCCAGGACAGAACTAGTTACTCTGGGGCCAACGTCCTGACTTTC
- | TRBD1 | TRBJ2-7 | TRBV5-1 | CASSVRTGYSYEQYF | TGCGCCAGCAGCGTCAGGACAGGGTACTCCTACGAGCAGTACTTC
- | - | TRBJ2-7 | TRBV6-5 | CASSQQTRYEQYF | TGTGCCAGCAGTCAACAAACGAGGTACGAGCAGTACTTC
- | TRBD1 | TRBJ1-5 | TRBV11-2 | CASSINRGQPQHF | TGTGCCAGCAGCATAAACAGGGGTCAGCCCCAGCATTTT
- | TRBD1 | TRBJ2-5 | TRBV19 | CASSIQGVTETQYF | TGTGCCAGTAGTATTCAGGGGGTGACGGAGACCCAGTACTTC
- | TRBD2 | TRBJ2-7 | TRBV6-6 | CASRWTSVSLEQYF | TGTGCCAGCAGATGGACTAGCGTAAGTCTGGAGCAGTACTTC
- | - | TRBJ1-2 | TRBV4-1 | CASSQDRGLSSGYTF | TGCGCCAGCAGCCAAGACCGAGGCCTCAGCAGTGGCTACACCTTC
- | TRBD2 | TRBJ2-1 | TRBV2 | CASTEGRGGPNEQFF | TGTGCCAGCACAGAGGGGCGGGGGGGGCCCAATGAGCAGTTCTTC
- | TRBD2 | TRBJ2-5 | TRBV28 | CASREQRGPLETQYF | TGTGCCAGCAGGGAACAGCGGGGGCCTTTAGAGACCCAGTACTTC
- | TRBD2 | TRBJ2-2 | TRBV12-5 | CASGLVLSGRVTGELFF | TGTGCTAGTGGTTTGGTACTTAGCGGGAGAGTCACCGGGGAGCTGTTTTTT
once | TRBD2 | TRBJ2-2 | TRBV9 | CASSPWTSGGVGELFF | TGTGCCAGCAGCCCCTGGACTAGCGGGGGGGTCGGGGAGCTGTTTTTT
- | TRBD2 | TRBJ2-1 | TRBV5-1 | CASSTQAGPYNEQFF | TGCGCCAGCAGCACGCAAGCGGGGCCCTACAATGAGCAGTTCTTC
- | - | TRBJ1-1 | TRBV7-8 | CASSLTANRWAFF | TGTGCCAGCAGCCTAACGGCCAACAGGTGGGCTTTCTTT
- | - | TRBJ2-4 | TRBV4-2 | CASSQDHRGMANIQYF | TGTGCCAGCAGCCAAGATCATCGTGGCATGGCAAACATTCAGTACTTC
- | TRBD2 | TRBJ2-2 | TRBV28 | CASSWLAGVGELFF | TGTGCCAGCAGTTGGCTAGCGGGGGTCGGGGAGCTGTTTTTT
- | - | TRBJ2-1 | TRBV25-1 | CASSEFEGAEQFF | TGTGCCAGCAGTGAATTTGAGGGCGCTGAGCAGTTCTTC
- | - | TRBJ1-5 | TRBV6-5 | CASSYSSQPQHF | TGTGCCAGCAGTTACTCGAGTCAGCCCCAGCATTTT
- | TRBD2 | TRBJ2-7 | TRBV28 | CASSSVAGGISYEQYF | TGTGCCAGCAGTTCAGTAGCGGGTGGCATCTCCTACGAGCAGTACTTC
few | TRBD2 | TRBJ2-5 | TRBV5-4 | CASSDRGGGRAQETQYF | TGTGCCAGCAGCGACCGGGGGGGCGGGAGAGCTCAAGAGACCCAGTACTTC
- | - | TRBJ2-1 | TRBV7-9 | CASSLRGLGDEQFF | TGTGCCAGCAGCTTACGGGGACTGGGCGATGAGCAGTTCTTC
- | TRBD1 | TRBJ2-1 | TRBV7-8 | CASSLRDRGNEQFF | TGTGCCAGCAGCTTAAGGGACAGGGGCAATGAGCAGTTCTTC
- | - | TRBJ2-7 | TRBV5-1 | CASSLGDFRPEQYF | TGCGCCAGCAGCTTGGGGGACTTCCGTCCCGAGCAGTACTTC
once | - | TRBJ2-3 | TRBV9 | CASSEGGGYLDTQYF | TGTGCCAGCAGCGAGGGGGGGGGCTACTTAGATACGCAGTATTTT
- | - | TRBJ2-6 | TRBV5-1 | CASSRGSGANVLTF | TGCGCCAGCAGCCGGGGGTCTGGGGCCAACGTCCTGACTTTC
few | TRBD1 | TRBJ2-7 | TRBV28 | CASRPGTALEQYF | TGTGCCAGCAGACCCGGGACAGCTCTCGAGCAGTACTTC
- | TRBD1 | TRBJ2-5 | TRBV5-4 | CASSFNPGTVQETQYF | TGTGCCAGCAGCTTCAACCCCGGGACAGTCCAAGAGACCCAGTACTTC
- | TRBD2 | TRBJ2-3 | TRBV18 | CASSPPSGRKADTQYF | TGTGCCAGCTCACCACCTAGCGGGAGAAAAGCCGATACGCAGTATTTT
- | TRBD2 | TRBJ2-5 | TRBV4-1 | CASSQDRGTSGVRETQYF | TGCGCCAGCAGCCAAGATAGGGGGACTAGCGGGGTAAGAGAGACCCAGTACTTC
- | TRBD2 | TRBJ2-5 | TRBV11-2 | CASSSSGTSGETQYF | TGTGCCAGCAGCTCATCTGGGACTAGCGGAGAGACCCAGTACTTC
- | TRBD1 | TRBJ2-1 | TRBV30 | CAWSLGQGTYNEQFF | TGTGCCTGGAGTTTAGGACAGGGAACCTACAATGAGCAGTTCTTC
- | - | TRBJ2-3 | TRBV7-9 | CASSLVLLRGTDTQYF | TGTGCCAGCAGCTTAGTTCTCCTCCGGGGGACAGATACGCAGTATTTT
- | - | TRBJ1-1 | TRBV27 | CASSLRGLSTEAFF | TGTGCCAGCAGTTTGCGGGGGTTGAGCACTGAAGCTTTCTTT
- | - | TRBJ2-5 | TRBV5-4 | CASSLPGTGKETQYF | TGTGCCAGCAGCTTACCTGGGACTGGCAAAGAGACCCAGTACTTC
- | TRBD2 | TRBJ2-1 | TRBV29-1 | CSATGLGGRVGNDGQFF | TGCAGCGCCACCGGCTTGGGCGGGAGGGTGGGTAATGATGGGCAGTTCTTC
- | TRBD1 | TRBJ2-1 | TRBV5-1 | CASSALSGTGGYNEQFF | TGCGCCAGCAGCGCCTTATCCGGGACAGGGGGATACAATGAGCAGTTCTTC
- | - | TRBJ2-4 | TRBV12-2 | CASRLGRSAAKNIQYF | TGTGCAAGTCGCTTAGGTCGCAGCGCGGCCAAAAACATTCAGTACTTC
- | - | TRBJ2-4 | TRBV28 | CASSLRWNIQYF | TGTGCCAGCAGCTTACGGTGGAACATTCAGTACTTC
- | - | TRBJ2-7 | TRBV7-9 | CAIGSYEQYF | TGTGCCATCGGGTCCTACGAGCAGTACTTC